The 30 T cell receptor beta chains presented below share a single source sample, sequenced in a study of early T cells in non-severe SARS-CoV-2 infection. MiXCR was run by TCRdb on the 5' RACE reads, yielding one entry per CDR3 protein. The repertoire has tens of thousands of distinct CDR3 sequences, 13% of them found once; the top ten carry 5.5% to 7.5%. Sequenced input: whole blood. The receptors were gathered from an adult who was a healthcare worker with PCR-confirmed SARS-CoV-2 infection or an uninfected control (not recorded which).

There are many counts of this clonotype. The genes are TRBV5-4 and TRBJ1-4; 7 nucleotides agree with TRBD1. The germline V gene encodes CDR1 SGHNT and CDR2 YYREEE (reference sequence). CDR3 length: 14 amino acids. Germline trimming cut 4 bases from V and 5 bases from J; bases unmatched to any gene: 5. Here the CDR3 reads CASSRPGQNEKLFF. The CDR3 region has the DNA TGTGCCAGCAGCCGGCCGGGACAGAATGAAAAACTGTTTTTT.

This clonotype was seen a few times. The genes are TRBV11-2 and TRBJ2-1; D tentatively reads TRBD1 or TRBD2 (5 bases each). Germline CDR1 reads SGHAT; CDR2 reads FQNNGV. CDR3 length: 15 amino acids. V gave up 0 bases and J gave up 5 bases, with 11 bases separating them. The DNA of the CDR3 is TGTGCCAGCAGCTTAGAAGCAGGGACCGACAATGAGCAGTTCTTC. Protein sequence: CASSLEAGTDNEQFF.

V and J are TRBV5-1 and TRBJ2-3, with D tentatively TRBD2 (5 bases). The CDR3 is 13 residues long. V lost 3 bases to trimming and J lost 7 bases, with 12 bases between them. Germline V gene lookup returns CDR1 SGHRS and CDR2 YFSETQ. The CDR3 sequence: CASSSNAGNTQYF. The CDR3 nucleotides are TGCGCCAGCAGCTCCAATGCCGGGAATACGCAGTATTTT.

This clonotype has a count of ten or more. The gene calls are TRBV20-1 and TRBJ2-3, with no clear D. The V and J ends lost 5 bases and 6 bases respectively, with 9 bases between them. CDR3 size: 11 residues. Germline lookup yields CDR1 DFQATT and CDR2 SNEGSKA (reference sequence). For the CDR3, the DNA is TGCAGTGCTCCCAGACCTGATACGCAGTATTTT. As protein: CSAPRPDTQYF.

This clonotype occurred a few times. The CDR3 nucleotides read TGTGCCAGCAGCCAAATAGGACAGGCGAGCGGCTACTTC. Encoded protein: CASSQIGQASGYF. The V and J genes are TRBV14 and TRBJ2-7; 7 bases agree with TRBD1. Unmatched junction bases numbered 11, after V lost 2 bases and J lost 13 bases. Germline CDR1 reads SGHDN; CDR2 reads FVKESK. This CDR3 is 13 amino acids long.

The chain uses TRBV19 and TRBJ2-2, with D perhaps matching TRBD1 (7 bases). Trimming left V 3 bases short and J 0 bases short, with 14 bases between. The CDR3 covers 17 residues. CDR1 LNHDA and CDR2 SQIVND come from the germline V gene (reference sequence). The CDR3 sequence is CASSIRRGRSNTGELFF. CDR3 coding DNA: TGTGCCAGTAGTATTCGGAGGGGGCGATCGAACACCGGGGAGCTGTTTTTT.

This clonotype turned up a few times. The rearrangement uses TRBV7-3 and TRBJ2-1, with TRBD2 matching 8 bases. CDR3 length: 15 residues. With 2 bases clipped from V and 7 bases from J, the junction kept 7 bases outside the gene matches. Germline values: CDR1 SGHTA, CDR2 FQGTGA. In DNA, the CDR3 is TGTGCCAGCAGCTTACAGGGACTAGTAAAAAATGAGCAGTTCTTC. Translating gives CASSLQGLVKNEQFF.

This clonotype has only a few counts. The chain joins TRBV20-1 to TRBJ1-1; 8 nucleotides match TRBD1. The CDR3 has 17 amino acids. Germline CDR1 is DFQATT and CDR2 is SNEGSKA (reference sequence). Unmatched junction bases numbered 9, after V lost 0 bases and J lost 0 bases. CDR3 sequence: CSARDHPGGFVNTEAFF. In DNA, the CDR3 is TGCAGTGCTAGAGATCATCCAGGGGGCTTTGTGAACACTGAAGCTTTCTTT.

The rearrangement uses TRBV5-1 and TRBJ2-7; 8 bases agree with TRBD1. Trimming cost V 0 bases and J 11 bases; bases outside gene matches: 13. The CDR3 extends over 15 amino acids. Germline CDR1 and CDR2: SGHRS and YFSETQ. CDR3 nucleotides: TGCGCCAGCAGCTTGGCCGAGGACAGGGCCTGGAGGGAGTACTTC. This encodes CASSLAEDRAWREYF. Variable domain in full (rest from reference TRBV5-1 and TRBJ2-7): KAGVTQTPRYLIKTRGQQVTLSCSPISGHRSVSWYQQTPGQGLQFLFEYFSETQRNKGNFPGRFSGRQFSNSRSEMNVSTLELGDSALYLCASSLAEDRAWREYFGPGTRLTVT.

The rearrangement joins TRBV6-1 to TRBJ2-1, with 8 nucleotides matching TRBD2. This CDR3 has 16 residues. Germline-derived CDR1 and CDR2 are MNHNS and SASEGT. V lost 7 bases, J lost 4 bases, and 12 bases stayed unmatched. The DNA for the CDR3 is TGTGCCAGCACCCAACGGGGGGGCAGCTCATACAATGAGCAGTTCTTC. Its translation: CASTQRGGSSYNEQFF.

The chain employs TRBV28 and TRBJ2-1; a possible D gene is TRBD2 (6 bases). Between the trimmed V and J ends, which lost 6 bases and 13 bases, there was a span of 16 bases. Germline V gene data show CDR1 as MDHEN and CDR2 as SYDVKM. The CDR3 length is 12 residues. DNA of the CDR3: TGTGCCAGCAGCTACCTAGCGAGGATTCAGTTCTTC. This encodes CASSYLARIQFF.

The chain is built from TRBV20-1 and TRBJ2-7; 9 bases match TRBD1. The CDR3 extends over 14 amino acids. The germline CDR1 and CDR2 sequences are DFQATT and SNEGSKA (reference sequence). Germline trimming cut 4 bases from V and 3 bases from J; bases unmatched to any gene: 7. CDR3 nucleotides: TGCAGTGCTACCCGGGACAGGGATATCTACGAGCAGTACTTC. Encoded protein: CSATRDRDIYEQYF.

V is TRBV28 and J is TRBJ2-7; D tentatively fits TRBD1 or TRBD2 (6 bases each). CDR3 length equals 17 residues. The germline V gene encodes CDR1 MDHEN and CDR2 SYDVKM. With 2 bases removed from V and 5 bases from J, the gap between germline ends came to 22 bases. CDR3: CASSLGYGGHRSHEQYF. The CDR3 DNA reads as TGTGCCAGCAGTTTAGGTTATGGGGGGCACAGGAGCCACGAGCAGTACTTC.

This clonotype was counted at least ten times. This rearrangement joins TRBV28 to TRBJ2-1; D is undetermined. This CDR3 is built from 15 residues. Trimming cost V 4 bases and J 3 bases, with 13 bases left between them. Germline values: CDR1 MDHEN, CDR2 SYDVKM. CDR3: CASSSGRGHYNEQFF. Here the CDR3 DNA reads TGTGCCAGCAGTTCGGGTAGAGGCCACTACAATGAGCAGTTCTTC.

The gene calls are TRBV11-1 and TRBJ1-1; D unresolved. Trimming stripped 10 bases from V and 4 bases from J, with 10 bases between. The CDR3 spans 11 residues. CDR1 SGHAT and CDR2 FQDESV come from the germline V gene (reference sequence). CDR3 nucleotides: TGTGCCACTTCGGCCCGCACTGAAGCTTTCTTT. It encodes CATSARTEAFF. Filled out from reference TRBV11-1 and TRBJ1-1, the complete variable domain reads EAEVAQSPRYKITEKSQAVAFWCDPISGHATLYWYRQILGQGPELLVQFQDESVVDDSQLPKDRFSAERLKGVDSTLKIQPAELGDSAMYLCATSARTEAFFGQGTRLTVV.

In its sample, this clonotype was seen a few times. CDR3 in DNA: TGCGCCAGCAGCCGAGGGGCTAGCGGGAGTGGAGGTACAGATACGCAGTATTTT. Translated: CASSRGASGSGGTDTQYF. The chain is built from TRBV5-1 and TRBJ2-3; 10 bases fit TRBD2. CDR1 and CDR2 (germline): SGHRS, YFSETQ. The V gene end was trimmed by 4 bases and the J gene end by 3 bases; junction bases not matched to a gene: 14. The length of the CDR3 is 18 residues.

The rearrangement uses TRBV7-9 and TRBJ2-7; D is uncertain. From germline, CDR1 is SEHNR and CDR2 FQNEAQ (reference sequence). This CDR3 has 11 amino acids. Trimming pared 5 bases from V and 6 bases from J, leaving 8 bases between. Here the CDR3 reads CASSDRSEQYF. DNA of the CDR3: TGTGCCAGCAGCGACCGTTCCGAGCAGTACTTC. The variable domain in full, with the rest retrieved from reference TRBV7-9 and TRBJ2-7, is DTGVSQNPRHKITKRGQNVTFRCDPISEHNRLYWYRQTLGQGPEFLTYFQNEAQLEKSRLLSDRFSAERPKGSFSTLEIQRTEQGDSAMYLCASSDRSEQYFGPGTRLTVT.

The J gene is TRBJ2-2, the V gene TRBV9; D ambiguous. From germline, CDR1 is SGDLS and CDR2 YYNGEE. This CDR3 comprises 14 residues. V shed 6 bases and J shed 1 base, with 10 bases lying between them. CDR3 in DNA: TGTGCCAGCACTAAGCAGCTGAACACCGGGGAGCTGTTTTTT. Its translation is CASTKQLNTGELFF.

The J gene is TRBJ2-1, the V gene TRBV20-1; 7 bases agree with TRBD2. This CDR3 contains 16 residues. Germline values: CDR1 DFQATT, CDR2 SNEGSKA (reference sequence). Trimming at V came to 1 base and at J to 0 bases, leaving 6 bases not matched to a gene. CDR3 nucleotides: TGCAGTGCTAGAGTCCCTAGCGGACACTCCTACAATGAGCAGTTCTTC. It specifies CSARVPSGHSYNEQFF.

This clonotype was picked up many times. V usage is TRBV11-2 and J usage is TRBJ2-2; D is uncertain. Germline CDR1 reads SGHAT; CDR2 reads FQNNGV. The CDR3 runs 13 residues. V lost 1 base and J 6 bases, leaving 6 bases between the germline ends. In DNA, the CDR3 is TGTGCCAGCAGCTTAGGATTTCCCGGGGAGCTGTTTTTT. Translated, it gives CASSLGFPGELFF.

In its sample, this clonotype was seen a few times. The chain recombines TRBV20-1 with TRBJ1-2; D unclear. CDR1 DFQATT and CDR2 SNEGSKA come from the germline V gene (reference sequence). V was clipped by 3 bases and J by 0 bases, with 8 bases between them. CDR3 size: 13 residues. CDR3 residues: CSASSLANYGYTF. The CDR3 nucleotides read TGCAGTGCTAGTTCTTTAGCTAACTATGGCTACACCTTC.

The V and J genes are TRBV7-2 and TRBJ2-1; the D is unclear. The CDR3 covers 12 residues. Trimming shortened V by 5 bases and J by 9 bases, and 11 bases separated the two germline ends. Germline V gene lookup returns CDR1 SGHTA and CDR2 FQGNSA. CDR3 in DNA: TGTGCCAGCAGCCAAAACAAGGGTGAGCAGTTCTTC. Encoded protein: CASSQNKGEQFF. Using reference TRBV7-2 and TRBJ2-1 for the parts outside the CDR3, the full variable domain is GAGVSQSPSNKVTEKGKDVELRCDPISGHTALYWYRQSLGQGLEFLIYFQGNSAPDKSGLPSDRFSAERTGGSVSTLTIQRTQQEDSAVYLCASSQNKGEQFFGPGTRLTVL.

The gene calls are TRBV7-2 and TRBJ1-1, with D possibly being TRBD1 (6 bases). Trimming stripped 0 bases from V and 4 bases from J, with 12 bases between. Germline V gene data show CDR1 as SGHTA and CDR2 as FQGNSA. This CDR3 is 15 amino acids long. In nucleotides, the CDR3 is TGTGCCAGCAGCTTAGCGGCAGGGGCGACCACTGAAGCTTTCTTT. Protein: CASSLAAGATTEAFF.

The rearrangement uses TRBV5-3 and TRBJ1-5; weak D call: TRBD1 (5 bases). TRBV5-3 has ORF status, its function being uncertain. CDR3 length equals 15 residues. Trimming pared 0 bases from V and 4 bases from J, leaving 11 bases between. The CDR3 loop reads CARSLAKPGNQPQHF. In DNA, the CDR3 is TGTGCCAGAAGCTTGGCCAAGCCAGGGAATCAGCCCCAGCATTTT.

This clonotype was picked up many times. The chain combines TRBV5-1 with TRBJ2-5; possibly TRBD1 or TRBD2 for D (5 bases each). CDR3 size: 15 residues. V lost 1 base and J lost 0, with 10 bases in between. Per the germline V gene, CDR1 is SGHRS and CDR2 is YFSETQ. Written as DNA, the CDR3 is TGCGCCAGCAGCTTGCCCGGGACCTACCAAGAGACCCAGTACTTC. This codes for CASSLPGTYQETQYF.

This chain joins TRBV7-8 and TRBJ1-5; 12 bases are a match to TRBD1. This CDR3 region has 16 residues. The V gene end was trimmed by 4 bases and the J gene end by 2 bases; junction bases not matched to a gene: 3. CDR1 and CDR2 from the germline V gene are SGHVS and FQNEAQ. CDR3 region: CASSSGTGGRNQPQHF. CDR3 nucleotide sequence: TGTGCCAGCAGCTCCGGGACAGGGGGCCGCAATCAGCCCCAGCATTTT.

This clonotype was recorded a few times. This chain links TRBV5-5 with TRBJ1-1; the D gene is possibly TRBD1 (5 bases). CDR3 length equals 15 residues. V lost 5 bases, J lost 2 bases, and 16 bases lay in between. In germline, CDR1 is SGHKS, CDR2 YYEKEE (reference sequence). CDR3 loop: CASSHRGSVNTEAFF. The CDR3, as DNA: TGTGCCAGCAGTCACCGGGGGAGTGTAAACACTGAAGCTTTCTTT.

This chain's CDR3 is CASSFIGDPYEQYF. The CDR3 region has the DNA TGTGCCAGCAGTTTCATCGGGGATCCCTACGAGCAGTACTTC. The genes are TRBV27 and TRBJ2-7; TRBD2 is a possible D gene (5 bases). Trimming removed 3 bases at V and 2 bases at J, with 11 bases between. Germline CDR1 and CDR2: MNHEY and SMNVEV (reference sequence). The CDR3 length is 14 residues.

A few counts support this clonotype. The chain links TRBV29-1 to TRBJ2-7; maybe TRBD2 (5 bases). The CDR3 has 13 residues. Germline loops: CDR1 SQVTM, CDR2 ANQGSEA. V was pared by 1 base and J by 1 base, with 8 bases between. In nucleotides, the CDR3 is TGCAGCGTTGAAGCCAAGCGGTCCTACGAGCAGTACTTC. Translating gives CSVEAKRSYEQYF.

This clonotype was recorded at least ten times. The rearrangement uses TRBV20-1 and TRBJ2-1; tentatively, D is TRBD2 (7 bases). There are 15 residues in the CDR3. The V end was cut by 1 base, the J end by 7 bases, with 17 bases between. CDR1 DFQATT and CDR2 SNEGSKA come from the germline V gene (reference sequence). The CDR3 nucleotides are TGCAGTGCTAGAGGCGGGGGCGCGGAGACGAATGAGCAGTTCTTC. It specifies CSARGGGAETNEQFF.